This T cell receptor beta chain was identified during a study of blood T cell repertoires in COVID-19. Background on the study: Samples came from the United States, Italy and Spain, spanning acute and convalescent COVID-19.

This clone was seen only once. The repertoire was sequenced with immunoSEQ multiplex PCR; TCRdb's copy has only in-frame clones and lacks some. This table has about 160,000 clones, about 85% appearing once. V lost 1 base, J lost 7 bases, and 20 bases lay in between. Germline CDR1 reads LNHDA; CDR2 reads SQIVND (reference sequence). CDR3 length: 17 amino acids. This chain uses TRBV19 with TRBJ1-5, with a tentative D call TRBD1 (6 bases). This receptor was obtained from a human donor with acute or convalescent COVID-19. The donor label of this sample is uncertain. Sequenced material: peripheral blood. The CDR3 here is CASSIVSAGGGRQPQHF. The CDR3 region has the DNA TGTGCCAGTAGTATAGTTTCTGCGGGAGGGGGTAGACAGCCCCAGCATTTT.